Sequencing of this T cell receptor (beta chain) was carried out in a study of post-analysis software for immune sequencing data (dated by TCRdb to about 2015). Regarding the complete study: Recorded disease courses included relapsing-remitting, secondary progressive and progressive-relapsing multiple sclerosis, with some patients lacking subtype annotation. The patient repertoires were set against about eleven previously published healthy control repertoires from donors whose ages ranged from roughly 6 to 27 years. A subset of samples was prepared in parallel using single-end sample barcoding, then pooled and co-amplified after Illumina adapter ligation. Overall study outcomes, separate from this receptor: The multiple sclerosis patient group was slightly younger than the control group. When samples were clustered directly using the F measure, samples prepared in the same batch co-clustered strongly, which prompted a batch-effect correction. Multiple sclerosis patients had significantly lower normalized Chao1 diversity than controls, a result that suggests substantial peripheral T-cell clonal expansion. Several TRBV segments, including TRBV5-6, TRBV5-1 and TRBV20-1, were significantly more frequent in patients than controls.

Library prep was done by PCR. Data came from an Illumina HiSeq 2500. To reduce PCR and sequencing biases, unique molecular identifiers were incorporated into the TCR beta cDNA libraries. About 500,000 cDNA molecules were obtained for every 1 to 10 million input T cells, so each molecule roughly corresponded to one T cell. The patient libraries were prepared and sequenced using the same protocol as the earlier healthy control dataset. Samples belonging to the same batch were prepared together, multiplexed and sequenced on a shared HiSeq lane. As for the authors' bioinformatics: Raw barcoded reads were processed with MIGEC, discarding single-read molecular identifier groups before consensus assembly and CDR3 extraction. Clonotype tables were post-analysed with VDJtools, and diversity was normalized by down-sampling all datasets to the smallest sample size. To correct batch-related cross-sample contamination, repertoire overlap clustering matched CDR3 amino acid sequences but not nucleotide sequences. TCRdb ran its own pipeline on the public reads, namely fastp trimming at Q25 and MiXCR clone calling, and kept in-frame beta chains. Each record represents a unique CDR3 protein, reported with the most common genes and DNA among its rows. None of the V and J calls come from the authors' own analysis; TCRdb made them. Across this sample there are 820,000 or so distinct CDR3 sequences, with approximately 57% seen only once. The leading ten clones occupy roughly 4.4% of the sample.

Comments on this clonotype: Its antigen remains unidentified. No much larger clone exists at a distance of one base, and base qualities are not known.

The CDR3 runs 12 amino acids, cysteine and phenylalanine included. The retained sequence is limited to the CDR3, 36 bases, with the frame set at the first base. V sheds 3 bases and J sheds 8 bases, leaving 10 bases between their ends. In the germline V gene (reference sequence), CDR1 corresponds to SEHNR and CDR2 to FQNEAQ. TCR beta repertoires were profiled from peripheral blood of under 15 young patients with multiple sclerosis to demonstrate the VDJtools post-analysis software. The patients with multiple sclerosis were children and adolescents between roughly 6 and 17 years of age. The V and J segments used are TRBV7-9 and TRBJ1-1; a confident D gene designation cannot be given. The sequenced sample was blood. The sequence derives from a girl aged 5-17 years with multiple sclerosis. The DNA reads TGTGCCAGCAGCTTCTATGGCGGGGAAGCTTTCTTT. This encodes CASSFYGGEAFF.